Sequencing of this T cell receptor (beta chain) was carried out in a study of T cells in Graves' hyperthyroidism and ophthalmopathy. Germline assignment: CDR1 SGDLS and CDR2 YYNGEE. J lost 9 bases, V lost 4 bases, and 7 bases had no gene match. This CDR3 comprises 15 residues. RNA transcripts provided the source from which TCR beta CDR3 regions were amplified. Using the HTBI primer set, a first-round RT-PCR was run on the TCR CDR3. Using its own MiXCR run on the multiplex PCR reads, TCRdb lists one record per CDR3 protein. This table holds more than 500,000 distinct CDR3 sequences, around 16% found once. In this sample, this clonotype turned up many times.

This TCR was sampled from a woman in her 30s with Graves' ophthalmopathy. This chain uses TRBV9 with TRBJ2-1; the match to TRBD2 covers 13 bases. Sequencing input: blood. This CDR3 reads CASSPTSGRAFEQFF. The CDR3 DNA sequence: TGTGCCAGCAGCCCCACTAGCGGGAGGGCCTTTGAGCAGTTCTTC.